Each of the 28 T cell receptor beta chains below was sequenced from the same sample in a study of technical replicates of blood from a few donors. Data came from immunoSEQ multiplex PCR; TCRdb stores just in-frame clones and leaves some out. Of around 80,000 clones listed, 93% are singletons. The sample taken for sequencing was T cells isolated from PBMCs. The source of these receptors is a human donor in good health.

The chain couples TRBV7-3 to TRBJ2-3, with a possible D match to TRBD2 (5 bases). The CDR3 spans 12 residues. The V and J ends lost 3 bases and 6 bases respectively, with 7 bases between them. From germline, CDR1 is SGHTA and CDR2 FQGTGA. As DNA, the CDR3 is TGTGCCAGCAGCTTTCGAGGGGATACGCAGTATTTT. Protein product: CASSFRGDTQYF.

The chain is built from TRBV7-2 and TRBJ2-7; D possibly corresponds to TRBD1 (6 bases). This CDR3 region has 14 residues. Deletions cut 5 bases from V and 2 bases from J, with 13 bases between. Germline CDR1 SGHTA, CDR2 FQGNSA. The CDR3 DNA reads as TGTGCCAGCAGCGTAGAACAGGGTCCCTACGAGCAGTACTTC. This gives the protein CASSVEQGPYEQYF.

This chain joins TRBV5-6 and TRBJ1-4, with D tentatively TRBD1 (5 bases). V gave up 1 base and J gave up 2 bases, with 15 bases separating them. Looked up from germline, CDR1 is SGHDT and CDR2 is YYEEEE. This CDR3 region has 17 residues. This CDR3 is CASSLWQGSLTNEKLFF. DNA of the CDR3: TGTGCCAGCAGCTTGTGGCAGGGCAGTTTGACTAATGAAAAACTGTTTTTT.

Worth noting for this clone: Other DNA sequences in the same sample also yield this CDR3. The chain recombines TRBV7-9 with TRBJ1-5; D is unclear. The length of the CDR3 is 14 residues. Germline V CDR1 and CDR2: SEHNR, FQNEAQ (reference sequence). The V end lost 6 bases, the J end lost 1 base, and 10 bases lay between the germline ends. CDR3 sequence reads: CASSLAGSNQPQHF. The CDR3 DNA reads TGTGCCAGCAGTTTGGCGGGGAGCAATCAGCCCCAGCATTTT. The whole variable domain, remainder taken from reference TRBV7-9 and TRBJ1-5, is DTGVSQNPRHKITKRGQNVTFRCDPISEHNRLYWYRQTLGQGPEFLTYFQNEAQLEKSRLLSDRFSAERPKGSFSTLEIQRTEQGDSAMYLCASSLAGSNQPQHFGDGTRLSIL.

The sample holds a few counts of this clone. The J gene is TRBJ1-1, the V gene TRBV2; 8 nucleotides line up with TRBD1. The germline V gene has CDR1 SNHLY and CDR2 FYNNEI. J was trimmed by 4 bases and V by 4 bases; bases with no gene match: 2. This CDR3 has 13 amino acids. The CDR3 DNA follows: TGTGCCAGCAGTGGACAGGGGATCACTGAAGCTTTCTTT. Its protein product is CASSGQGITEAFF.

This clone came up once. The V gene is TRBV28, the J gene TRBJ1-1, with D tentatively TRBD1 (5 bases). The CDR3 covers 17 residues. Germline V CDR1 and CDR2: MDHEN, SYDVKM. Trimming removed 5 bases from V and 0 bases from J, with 19 bases in between. DNA for the CDR3: TGTGCCAGCAGTCTGACTGGGACGTGGGGGGTGAACACTGAAGCTTTCTTT. Protein: CASSLTGTWGVNTEAFF.

This clone has a handful of counts. The chain couples TRBV30 to TRBJ2-5; TRBD2 matches at 8 bases. J lost 4 bases, V lost 0 bases, and 4 bases had no gene match. This CDR3 comprises 14 residues. The germline V gene encodes CDR1 GTSNPN and CDR2 SVGIG (reference sequence). The CDR3 loop reads CAWSVKSGGETQYF. In nucleotides, the CDR3 is TGTGCCTGGAGTGTAAAGAGCGGGGGAGAGACCCAGTACTTC.

The gene calls are TRBV2 and TRBJ1-5, with no clear D. Germline V CDR1 and CDR2: SNHLY, FYNNEI. The length of the CDR3 is 14 residues. V gave up 4 bases and J gave up 5 bases, with 12 bases separating them. The CDR3 nucleotides read TGTGCCAGCAGTGCTGGGCCGAGATATCAGCCCCAGCATTTT. It is translated as CASSAGPRYQPQHF.

The chain combines TRBV15 with TRBJ2-7, with 10 bases identical to TRBD2. This CDR3 is 16 amino acids long. With V trimmed by 3 bases and J by 1 base, 6 bases remained unmatched. Germline-derived CDR1 and CDR2 are LNHNV and YYDKDF (reference sequence). In DNA form, the CDR3 reads TGTGCCACCAGCAGGGACCTAGCGGGAGAGTCCTACGAGCAGTACTTC. Translating gives CATSRDLAGESYEQYF.

The rearrangement links TRBV18 to TRBJ2-3, with 9 bases matching TRBD2. Germline loops: CDR1 KGHSH, CDR2 LQKENI. There are 18 residues in the CDR3. The trim removed 4 bases at V and 4 bases at J, leaving 15 bases unmatched. CDR3 protein: CASSLSLAGKYQSDTQYF. CDR3 coding DNA: TGTGCCAGCTCACTCTCTCTAGCGGGAAAATATCAATCAGATACGCAGTATTTT.

The genes are TRBV9 and TRBJ2-7; D is possibly TRBD1 (5 bases). Trimming stripped 5 bases from V and 6 bases from J, with 15 bases between. This CDR3 spans 13 amino acids. CDR1 and CDR2 from the germline V gene are SGDLS and YYNGEE. CDR3 sequence (DNA): TGTGCCAGCAGTGACAAGGGCCAGGGCGAGCAGTACTTC. It specifies CASSDKGQGEQYF.

This sequence joins TRBV18 and TRBJ1-3, with D unclear. CDR3 length equals 17 residues. Germline V gene data show CDR1 as KGHSH and CDR2 as LQKENI. Deletions cut 3 bases from V and 0 bases from J, with 15 bases between. CDR3 amino acids: CASSPGELLRSGNTIYF. DNA of the CDR3: TGTGCCAGCTCACCCGGGGAGCTTCTACGCTCTGGAAACACCATATATTTT.

DNA for the CDR3: TGTGCCACCCCAGAGACCGGGACAGGGGGCTCCGGAGAAAAACTGTTTTTT. It specifies CATPETGTGGSGEKLFF. The V call is TRBV2, the J call TRBJ1-4; 12 bases map to TRBD1. Germline assignment: CDR1 SNHLY and CDR2 FYNNEI. V lost 10 bases to trimming and J lost 8 bases; unmatched junction nucleotides: 17. This CDR3 contains 17 residues.

V usage is TRBV13 and J usage is TRBJ2-3; 16 positions match TRBD2. J was trimmed by 0 bases and V by 4 bases; bases with no gene match: 13. There are 21 residues in the CDR3. CDR1 PRHDT and CDR2 FYEKMQ come from the germline V gene (reference sequence). Here the CDR3 reads CASSSPTLGTSGGDSTDTQYF. In DNA, the CDR3 is TGTGCCAGCAGCTCCCCCACCCTCGGGACTAGCGGGGGGGACAGCACAGATACGCAGTATTTT.

The chain has TRBV18 and TRBJ1-2, with 10 bases matching TRBD1. CDR1 and CDR2 from the germline V gene are KGHSH and LQKENI. After removal of 3 bases from V and 4 bases from J, the junction contained 14 bases not matched to a gene. There are 18 residues in the CDR3. As DNA, the CDR3 is TGTGCCAGCTCACCGGCTATCCTGACAGGGGGCAGTTTCTATGGCTACACCTTC. This sequence encodes CASSPAILTGGSFYGYTF.

J is TRBJ2-2 and V is TRBV5-1; 7 bases are a match to TRBD1. V was pared by 4 bases and J by 3 bases, with 12 bases of the junction left unmatched. Germline V gene data show CDR1 as SGHRS and CDR2 as YFSETQ. The length of the CDR3 is 17 residues. This CDR3 is CASSQNRGEVDTGELFF. The CDR3 coding sequence is TGCGCCAGCAGCCAAAACAGGGGCGAAGTGGACACCGGGGAGCTGTTTTTT.

This clone was detected only once. The chain is built from TRBV7-9 and TRBJ2-7, with 10 nucleotides matching TRBD2. After removal of 6 bases from V and 4 bases from J, the junction contained 6 bases not matched to a gene. The germline gives CDR1 SEHNR, CDR2 FQNEAQ (reference sequence). The CDR3 has 14 residues. In DNA form, the CDR3 reads TGTGCCAGCAGACACACTAGCGGGACTTACGAGCAGTACTTC. Protein: CASRHTSGTYEQYF.

Only one count was recorded for this clone. V is TRBV6-5 and J is TRBJ1-2; 11 bases map to TRBD1. Germline CDR1 is MNHEY and CDR2 is SVGAGI. CDR3 length: 14 residues. Trimming removed 6 bases from V and 2 bases from J; junction bases left unmatched: 2. DNA of the CDR3: TGTGCCAGCAGAGGGACAGGGGGGAACTATGGCTACACCTTC. It yields the protein CASRGTGGNYGYTF.

The chain carries TRBV7-2 and TRBJ1-3; D call uncertain. CDR3 length equals 13 residues. The germline V and J ends were trimmed by 5 bases and 2 bases, with 7 bases remaining between them. Germline V gives CDR1 SGHTA, CDR2 FQGNSA. CDR3 DNA: TGTGCCAGCAGCCCAGAGGCTGGAAACACCATATATTTT. Its translation is CASSPEAGNTIYF.

This chain connects TRBV5-1 to TRBJ2-7, with a weak D call TRBD1 (5 bases). Trimming removed 3 bases at V and 0 bases at J, with 19 bases between. The CDR3 loop spans 17 amino acids. Per germline, CDR1 SGHRS and CDR2 YFSETQ. CDR3 region: CASSSPDRKIGSYEQYF. CDR3 in DNA: TGCGCCAGCAGCTCACCCGACAGAAAGATTGGCTCCTACGAGCAGTACTTC.

This clone came up once. This rearrangement joins TRBV4-1 to TRBJ2-7; TRBD1 matches 8 bases. The CDR3 length is 18 residues. Germline values: CDR1 MGHRA, CDR2 YSYEKL. Germline trimming cut 1 base from V and 3 bases from J; bases unmatched to any gene: 14. The CDR3 DNA follows: TGCGCCAGCAGCCAAGGGCCGACAATAGGGACAGGAGGCTACGAGCAGTACTTC. This codes for CASSQGPTIGTGGYEQYF.

The V call is TRBV6-5, the J call TRBJ2-3, with no clear D. CDR1 and CDR2 from the germline V gene are MNHEY and SVGAGI. This CDR3 has 16 amino acids. V shed 0 bases and J shed 4 bases, with 14 bases lying between them. In DNA, the CDR3 is TGTGCCAGCAGTTACTCCCTGTGGTCACAAGCAGATACGCAGTATTTT. This gives the protein CASSYSLWSQADTQYF.

The chain joins TRBV7-2 to TRBJ2-3; no clear D. Trimming left V 3 bases short and J 1 base short, with 8 bases between. The CDR3 consists of 14 residues. CDR1 and CDR2 (germline): SGHTA, FQGNSA. CDR3 coding DNA: TGTGCCAGCAGCTTCTATTTACGCACAGATACGCAGTATTTT. Translated, it gives CASSFYLRTDTQYF. The full variable domain, completed using reference TRBV7-2 and TRBJ2-3, is GAGVSQSPSNKVTEKGKDVELRCDPISGHTALYWYRQSLGQGLEFLIYFQGNSAPDKSGLPSDRFSAERTGGSVSTLTIQRTQQEDSAVYLCASSFYLRTDTQYFGPGTRLTVL.

DNA for the CDR3: TGCGCCAGCAGGCCGGGACTTCTAGATACGCAGTATTTT. It codes for CASRPGLLDTQYF. This rearrangement joins TRBV4-1 to TRBJ2-3; perhaps TRBD2 as D (6 bases). The CDR3 has 13 amino acids. Germline CDR1 reads MGHRA; CDR2 reads YSYEKL. V was clipped by 6 bases and J by 5 bases, with 12 bases between them.

The V and J genes are TRBV7-9 and TRBJ2-3; D gene uncertain. This CDR3 spans 11 amino acids. Trimming cost V 7 bases and J 8 bases, with 10 bases left between them. The germline CDR1 and CDR2 sequences are SEHNR and FQNEAQ (reference sequence). The CDR3 loop is CASTAVGTQYF. The CDR3 DNA reads as TGTGCCAGCACCGCGGTCGGTACGCAGTATTTT.

The V call is TRBV5-4, the J call TRBJ1-3; D remains unclear. CDR1 is SGHNT and CDR2 is YYREEE in the germline V gene (reference sequence). The CDR3 spans 16 residues. Trimming shortened V by 0 bases and J by 0 bases, and 10 bases separated the two germline ends. The chain's CDR3 is CASSLAPGSSGNTIYF. The CDR3 region has the DNA TGTGCCAGCAGCTTGGCCCCAGGTAGCTCTGGAAACACCATATATTTT.

J is TRBJ2-3 and V is TRBV18, with TRBD2 matching over 14 bases. CDR1 KGHSH and CDR2 LQKENI come from the germline V gene. The trim removed 2 bases at V and 4 bases at J, leaving 5 bases unmatched. CDR3 size: 17 residues. In nucleotides, the CDR3 is TGTGCCAGCTCACCAGGGACTAGCGGGAGACCCTCAGATACGCAGTATTTT. Amino acid sequence: CASSPGTSGRPSDTQYF.

V and J are TRBV11-3 and TRBJ1-3, with 7 bases lining up with TRBD1. The V and J ends lost 6 bases and 4 bases, in that order; junction bases with no gene match: 3. This CDR3 has 13 amino acids. Germline V gene lookup returns CDR1 SGHNT and CDR2 YENEEA. In nucleotides, the CDR3 is TGTGCCAGCAGTCCGGGACAGGGAAACACCATATATTTT. Translation: CASSPGQGNTIYF.